The present TCR beta chain was sequenced within a study of T cell repertoires in cytomegalovirus infection. In TCRdb, the reads were re-called with MiXCR into one record per CDR3 protein. The sample includes 200,000 to 300,000 distinct CDR3 sequences, around 12% of them seen just once. The length of the CDR3 is 14 residues. CDR1 is SGHTA and CDR2 is FQGNSA in the germline V gene. Trimming shortened V by 5 bases and J by 9 bases, and 17 bases separated the two germline ends. This clonotype was recorded at least ten times. This sequence was found in a human donor in good health (CMV status not recorded). Some clones in this sample may be carry-over from other donors' samples. Input material: PBMCs. This chain connects TRBV7-2 to TRBJ2-1, with a weak D call TRBD2 (5 bases). Here the CDR3 DNA reads TGTGCCAGCAGCCCCTTTGTTCCGAGCGGTGAGCAGTTCTTC. Encoded protein: CASSPFVPSGEQFF.